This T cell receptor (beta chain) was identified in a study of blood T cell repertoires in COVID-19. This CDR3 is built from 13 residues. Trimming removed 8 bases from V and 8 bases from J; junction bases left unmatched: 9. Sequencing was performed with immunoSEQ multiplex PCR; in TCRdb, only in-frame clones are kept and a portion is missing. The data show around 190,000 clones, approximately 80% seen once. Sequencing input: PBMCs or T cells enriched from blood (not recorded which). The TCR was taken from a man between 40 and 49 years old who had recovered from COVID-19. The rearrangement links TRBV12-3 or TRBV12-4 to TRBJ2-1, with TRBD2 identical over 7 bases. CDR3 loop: CASRTSVNYEQFF. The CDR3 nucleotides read TGTGCCAGCCGCACTAGCGTTAACTATGAGCAGTTCTTC.